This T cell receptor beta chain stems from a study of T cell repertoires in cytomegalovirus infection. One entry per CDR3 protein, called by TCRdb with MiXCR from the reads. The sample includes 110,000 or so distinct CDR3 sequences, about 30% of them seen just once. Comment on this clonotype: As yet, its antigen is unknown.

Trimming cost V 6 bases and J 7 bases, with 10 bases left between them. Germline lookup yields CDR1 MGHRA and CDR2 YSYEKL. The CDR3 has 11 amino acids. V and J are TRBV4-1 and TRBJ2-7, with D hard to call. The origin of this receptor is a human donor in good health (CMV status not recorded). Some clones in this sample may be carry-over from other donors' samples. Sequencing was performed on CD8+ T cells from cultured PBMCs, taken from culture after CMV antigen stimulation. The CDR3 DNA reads TGCGCCAGCAGAGGCGTGGGGGAGCAGTACTTC. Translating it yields CASRGVGEQYF.